The sequence of this T cell receptor (beta chain) was determined in a study of T cell changes during pregnancy in multiple sclerosis. The assay was immunoSEQ multiplex PCR, and TCRdb's table has in-frame clones only and misses some. The sample contains 90,000 to 95,000 clones, 90% to 95% of which appear only once. The CDR3 is 14 amino acids. Germline loops: CDR1 SGHNT, CDR2 YENEEA. Trimming took 4 bases from V and 3 from J, leaving 12 bases between them. The sequencing used peripheral blood, collected in the first trimester of pregnancy. The receptor's source is a female donor with multiple sclerosis, enrolled in a pregnancy study. The chain carries TRBV11-3 and TRBJ2-5; D might be TRBD1 (5 bases). The chain's CDR3 is CASSSRTGEETQYF. The CDR3 nucleotides are TGTGCCAGCAGCTCCCGAACAGGAGAAGAGACCCAGTACTTC. Based on the CDR3 plus reference TRBV11-3 and TRBJ2-5, the full variable domain is EAGVVQSPRYKIIEKKQPVAFWCNPISGHNTLYWYLQNLGQGPELLIRYENEEAVDDSQLPKDRFSAERLKGVDSTLKIQPAELGDSAVYLCASSSRTGEETQYFGPGTRLLVL.